This TCR beta chain was profiled in a study of T cells after yellow fever vaccination. Findings and caveats of the study: Post-booster samples contained most primary-vaccination clones (about 96% CD4, about 85% CD8). One caveat is that FACS-sorted repertoires could contain abundant clonotypes contaminating from the bulk population. A small share of clonotypes appeared in both CD4 and CD8 compartments.

This CDR3 is built from 15 residues. J lost 1 base, V lost 3 bases, and 2 bases had no gene match. CDR1 and CDR2 from the germline V gene are SEHNR and FQNEAQ (reference sequence). As for this clonotype: Antigen unknown.

Each CDR3 protein is one row after TCRdb ran MiXCR on the 5' RACE reads. This table has about 170,000 distinct CDR3 sequences, 8% to 13% appearing once. Sequenced here: CD8+ T cells sorted from PBMCs, sampled 15 days after the yellow fever booster vaccination. The receptor was derived from a man between 18 and 35 years old who received the YFV17D yellow fever vaccine. V and J are TRBV7-9 and TRBJ2-2; the match to TRBD1 covers 7 bases. The CDR3 here is CASSLTGKNTGELFF. The CDR3 bases are TGTGCCAGCAGCTTGACAGGGAAGAACACCGGGGAGCTGTTTTTT.